This is a list of T cell receptor beta chains from one sample in a study of CD8+ T cells in alopecia areata. Method: immunoSEQ multiplex PCR; TCRdb's copy keeps in-frame clones and lacks some. Of over 150,000 clones listed, roughly 61% were seen once; the top ten hold around 12%. This material consisted of CD8+ T cells sorted from blood, taken at week 24, from a patient treated with tofacitinib. The receptor source for this set is a human donor with alopecia areata. The CDR3 runs from the conserved cysteine through the conserved F or W. A D gene is named only where the DNA matches it firmly. Clone size is stated in some rows and not others, as once, few, many or a class when expanded.

>TRBJ1-2|TRBV7-9|14|NA|NA
CASSLGSVIYGYTF
TGTGCCAGCAGCTTGGGATCAGTAATCTATGGCTACACCTTC
>TRBJ1-2|TRBV5-6|13|NA|few
CASSTVQEYGYTF
TGTGCCAGCAGCACAGTACAGGAATACGGCTACACCTTC
>TRBJ2-5|TRBV25-1|14|TRBD2|NA
CASSLAGGRETQYF
TGTGCCAGCAGTCTAGCGGGGGGGCGAGAGACCCAGTACTTC
>TRBJ2-3|TRBV7-9|15|TRBD2|NA
CASSGKREDANTQYF
TGTGCCAGCAGCGGAAAGCGGGAGGATGCGAATACGCAGTATTTT
>TRBJ2-1|TRBV5-4|16|TRBD2|NA
CASSLDRGGGYNEQFF
TGTGCCAGCAGCTTGGATCGGGGGGGCGGGTACAATGAGCAGTTCTTC
>TRBJ2-7|TRBV7-9|16|TRBD1|NA
CASSTGTGVSIYEQYF
TGTGCCAGCAGCACGGGGACAGGGGTTTCGATCTACGAGCAGTACTTC
>TRBJ2-7|TRBV4-1|14|TRBD1|NA
CASSTTGVEDEQYF
TGCGCCAGCAGTACAACAGGGGTAGAGGACGAGCAGTACTTC
>TRBJ1-5|TRBV5-1|12|TRBD1|NA
CASSETGEPQHF
TGCGCCAGCAGCGAAACAGGGGAGCCCCAGCATTTT
>TRBJ1-1|TRBV12-5|12|NA|few
CASGRGVAEAFF
TGTGCTAGTGGCAGGGGAGTAGCTGAAGCTTTCTTT
>TRBJ2-3|TRBV4-2|15|TRBD2|NA
CASSQDRGGTDTQYF
TGTGCCAGCAGCCAAGATCGGGGGGGCACAGATACGCAGTATTTT
>TRBJ1-1|TRBV29-1|12|NA|few
CSVGARLGEAFF
TGCAGCGTTGGCGCCCGGTTGGGTGAAGCTTTCTTT
>TRBJ2-2|TRBV12-5|12|NA|NA
CASGGSTGELFF
TGTGCTAGTGGGGGTTCCACCGGGGAGCTGTTTTTT
>TRBJ1-2|TRBV6-1|11|TRBD1|NA
CAGRQGPGYTF
TGTGCCGGACGACAGGGGCCTGGCTACACCTTC
>TRBJ2-7|TRBV4-1|14|NA|NA
CASSQGVGSYEQYF
TGCGCCAGCAGCCAAGGGGTGGGTTCCTACGAGCAGTACTTC
>TRBJ2-1|TRBV4-1|17|TRBD2|NA
CASSQDSPSGGYNEQFF
TGCGCCAGCAGCCAAGATTCCCCCAGCGGGGGTTACAATGAGCAGTTCTTC
>TRBJ2-4|TRBV7-8|16|TRBD2|many
CASSPSGGAGKNIQYF
TGTGCCAGCAGCCCTAGCGGGGGGGCCGGCAAAAACATTCAGTACTTC
>TRBJ2-3|TRBV5-6|15|TRBD2|NA
CASSLAGGHIDTQYF
TGTGCCAGCAGCTTGGCGGGGGGGCATATAGATACGCAGTATTTT
>TRBJ2-2|TRBV4-1|14|TRBD1|NA
CASSQGGDRGILFF
TGCGCCAGCAGCCAAGGGGGGGACAGGGGAATCCTGTTTTTT
>TRBJ2-3|TRBV11-2|14|NA|once
CASSLEQSTDTQYF
TGTGCCAGCAGCTTAGAACAGAGCACAGATACGCAGTATTTT
>TRBJ2-2|TRBV7-7|13|NA|NA
CASSLEGAGELFF
TGTGCTAGCAGCTTAGAGGGGGCCGGGGAGCTGTTTTTT
>TRBJ2-1|TRBV5-6|12|NA|NA
CASSFLTDEQFF
TGTGCCAGCAGCTTCCTGACTGATGAGCAGTTCTTC
>TRBJ2-1|TRBV6-5|15|NA|few
CASSYTGGSFDEQFF
TGTGCCAGCAGTTACACGGGGGGCTCTTTCGATGAGCAGTTCTTC